The 23 T cell receptor beta chains listed next were all sequenced from one sample in a study of human T cells and chemical hapten exposure. TCRdb used MiXCR to reprocess the RACE reads, holding one entry per CDR3 protein. The sample has some 120,000 distinct CDR3 sequences, 9% to 14% seen once. Described time point: patch test 1, 2 weeks after DPC sensitization. The treatment denotes: therapeutic diphenylcyclopropenone sensitization with weekly scalp DPC. The sample was whole blood, taken in connection with sensitization to the hapten diphenylcyclopropenone (DPC). Receptors originate from a woman between 45 and 60 years old with alopecia areata. Some clones in this sample may be carry-over from other donors' samples.

This clonotype was seen ten or more times. CDR3 amino acids: CSARNIAGGSYEQYF. The DNA of the CDR3 is TGCAGTGCTAGAAATATAGCGGGGGGCTCCTACGAGCAGTACTTC. The chain links TRBV20-1 to TRBJ2-7, with 10 nucleotides matching TRBD2. The ends lost 2 bases at V and 0 bases at J; junction bases unmatched: 4. This CDR3 region has 15 residues. Germline loops: CDR1 DFQATT, CDR2 SNEGSKA (reference sequence).

This clonotype was detected many times. J is TRBJ1-4 and V is TRBV9; weak D call: TRBD1 (5 bases). The CDR3 consists of 16 residues. The V and J ends lost 4 bases and 2 bases respectively, with 15 bases between them. Germline values: CDR1 SGDLS, CDR2 YYNGEE. CDR3 coding DNA: TGTGCCAGCAGCCCCCGGTTCGGGGCGACTAATGAAAAACTGTTTTTT. It yields the protein CASSPRFGATNEKLFF.

This clonotype was seen at least ten times. The CDR3 loop is CASSYGLGTDTQYF. The CDR3 nucleotides are TGTGCCAGCAGCTACGGCCTAGGGACAGATACGCAGTATTTT. J is TRBJ2-3 and V is TRBV7-2; D is ambiguous. The V end was cut by 4 bases, the J end by 3 bases, with 11 bases between. Looked up from germline, CDR1 is SGHTA and CDR2 is FQGNSA. CDR3 size: 14 residues.

The sample holds one count of this clonotype. V gene TRBV28 combines with J gene TRBJ2-7, with 7 bases that match TRBD1. Germline V CDR1 and CDR2: MDHEN, SYDVKM. V shed 11 bases and J 0 bases; nucleotides not matched to a gene: 7. The CDR3 is made up of 13 amino acids. CDR3 bases: TGTGCCGCCCGGACAGGTATCTCCTACGAGCAGTACTTC. Translated, it gives CAARTGISYEQYF.

The V gene is TRBV29-1, the J gene TRBJ1-1; D possibly corresponds to TRBD1 (6 bases). Germline assignment: CDR1 SQVTM and CDR2 ANQGSEA. With 5 bases removed from V and 2 bases from J, the gap between germline ends came to 12 bases. The CDR3 covers 13 residues. DNA of the CDR3: TGCAGCGTTTCTGAACAGGGAAACACTGAAGCTTTCTTT. Encoded protein: CSVSEQGNTEAFF.

This rearrangement joins TRBV7-2 to TRBJ2-7, with D unclear. The CDR3 extends over 13 amino acids. Germline-derived CDR1 and CDR2 are SGHTA and FQGNSA. Trimming pared 3 bases from V and 2 bases from J, leaving 8 bases between. The CDR3 here is CASSFGIAYEQYF. The CDR3 DNA reads TGTGCCAGCAGCTTTGGGATAGCCTACGAGCAGTACTTC.

V is TRBV4-1 and J is TRBJ1-1; weak D call: TRBD1 (5 bases). Deletions cut 2 bases from V and 7 bases from J, with 26 bases between. The CDR3 runs to 18 residues. Germline V gene data show CDR1 as MGHRA and CDR2 as YSYEKL. The CDR3 spells CASSQLAKFTGFSLEAFF. CDR3 bases: TGCGCCAGCAGCCAACTTGCTAAATTCACAGGTTTTAGTCTTGAAGCTTTCTTT.

This clonotype was observed at least ten times. The chain couples TRBV12-3 or TRBV12-4 to TRBJ1-3; 9 bases are shared with TRBD1. The CDR3 covers 14 residues. J lost 8 bases, V lost 4 bases, and 6 bases had no gene match. The CDR3 region has the DNA TGTGCCAGCAGTTCCACAGGGGGCGCGGACACCATATATTTT. Its translation is CASSSTGGADTIYF.

This clonotype was seen at least ten times. The genes are TRBV6-2 or TRBV6-3 and TRBJ2-2, with D unresolved. Trimming shortened V by 2 bases and J by 1 base, and 14 bases separated the two germline ends. This CDR3 has 17 residues. In germline, CDR1 is MNHEY, CDR2 SVGEGT. The CDR3: CASSYALFAENTGELFF. The CDR3 DNA reads TGTGCCAGCAGTTACGCCTTATTCGCGGAGAACACCGGGGAGCTGTTTTTT.

This sequence joins TRBV6-5 and TRBJ2-6; no reliable D call. CDR3 size: 17 residues. The germline V gene has CDR1 MNHEY and CDR2 SVGAGI. Deletions cut 0 bases from V and 0 bases from J, with 9 bases between. CDR3 in amino acids: CASSYSDASSGANVLTF. The CDR3, as DNA: TGTGCCAGCAGTTACTCGGATGCCAGCTCTGGGGCCAACGTCCTGACTTTC.

The chain is built from TRBV7-9 and TRBJ2-7, with TRBD2 matching over 11 bases. V was pared by 1 base and J by 4 bases, with 6 bases of the junction left unmatched. CDR1 is SEHNR, CDR2 FQNEAQ, per germline (reference sequence). The CDR3 covers 16 residues. In nucleotides, the CDR3 is TGTGCCAGCAGCTTAGTAGTCACTAGCGGGAGTTACGAGCAGTACTTC. It encodes CASSLVVTSGSYEQYF.

This sequence joins TRBV7-2 and TRBJ2-5; the D gene is possibly TRBD2 (6 bases). CDR1 and CDR2 from the germline V gene are SGHTA and FQGNSA. CDR3 length equals 14 residues. V was pared by 5 bases and J by 5 bases, with 15 bases between. This chain's CDR3 is CASSPRVGSETQYF. The DNA for the CDR3 is TGTGCCAGCAGCCCGCGCGTCGGGAGTGAGACCCAGTACTTC.

This clonotype was found many times. V and J are TRBV7-9 and TRBJ1-1; D remains unclear. Germline CDR1 and CDR2: SEHNR and FQNEAQ (reference sequence). The CDR3 has 13 residues. V lost 10 bases and J 0 bases, leaving 12 bases between the germline ends. The CDR3 loop reads CATTETVNTEAFF. DNA of the CDR3: TGTGCCACCACCGAGACGGTGAACACTGAAGCTTTCTTT.

The V and J genes are TRBV7-2 and TRBJ1-5; 7 bases line up with TRBD1. The germline CDR1 and CDR2 sequences are SGHTA and FQGNSA. This CDR3 is 15 amino acids long. V lost 5 bases to trimming and J lost 4 bases; unmatched junction nucleotides: 8. The CDR3 loop reads CASSLQGLENQPQHF. CDR3 DNA sequence: TGTGCCAGCAGCCTACAGGGGCTGGAGAATCAGCCCCAGCATTTT.

This sequence joins TRBV29-1 and TRBJ2-3, with 13 bases lining up with TRBD2. This CDR3 has 17 amino acids. CDR1 is SQVTM, CDR2 ANQGSEA, per germline. J lost 6 bases, V lost 4 bases, and 13 bases had no gene match. CDR3 residues: CSVGKEFGLAGADTQYF. The DNA for the CDR3 is TGCAGCGTTGGCAAAGAATTTGGACTAGCGGGAGCTGATACGCAGTATTTT.

This clonotype occurred many times. The chain couples TRBV28 to TRBJ1-5, with D unclear. Trimming left V 6 bases short and J 6 bases short, with 6 bases between. Germline values: CDR1 MDHEN, CDR2 SYDVKM. CDR3 length: 11 residues. The CDR3 protein is CASRTGQPQHF. The CDR3 nucleotides read TGTGCCAGCAGGACGGGTCAGCCCCAGCATTTT.

This clonotype was observed at least ten times. The chain recombines TRBV7-8 with TRBJ2-2; D is ambiguous. Trimming pared 5 bases from V and 1 base from J, leaving 5 bases between. The germline gives CDR1 SGHVS, CDR2 FQNEAQ. CDR3 length: 13 amino acids. CDR3 DNA: TGTGCCAGCAGCGGAGTGAACACCGGGGAGCTGTTTTTT. Its translation is CASSGVNTGELFF. The whole variable domain, filled in from reference TRBV7-8 and TRBJ2-2, reads GAGVSQSPRYKVAKRGQDVALRCDPISGHVSLFWYQQALGQGPEFLTYFQNEAQLDKSGLPSDRFFAERPEGSVSTLKIQRTQQEDSAVYLCASSGVNTGELFFGEGSRLTVL.

The chain combines TRBV28 with TRBJ2-2; TRBD2 matches 11 bases. The junction had 8 bases not matched to a gene; V was cut back by 5 bases and J by 6 bases. This CDR3 spans 16 amino acids. CDR1 MDHEN and CDR2 SYDVKM come from the germline V gene. The CDR3 bases are TGTGCCAGCAGTGCATCTTGGGGACTAGCGGCCGGGGAGCTGTTTTTT. It codes for CASSASWGLAAGELFF.

The chain combines TRBV3-2 with TRBJ2-7; the D call TRBD1 from the table was never checked on the DNA. TRBV3-2 is a pseudogene locus. This CDR3 spans 17 amino acids. CDR3 protein: CASSPVPGQGGSYEQYF. The CDR3 coding sequence is TGTGCCAGCAGCCCCGTCCCGGGACAGGGGGGCTCCTACGAGCAGTACTTC.

This clonotype was recorded many times. V is TRBV10-2 and J is TRBJ2-7; 10 nucleotides agree with TRBD2. Unmatched junction bases numbered 6, after V lost 6 bases and J lost 1 base. Germline lookup yields CDR1 WSHSY and CDR2 SAAADI. This CDR3 comprises 15 residues. The DNA for the CDR3 is TGCGCCAGCAGGGACACTAGCGGGATATCCTACGAGCAGTACTTC. Amino acid sequence: CASRDTSGISYEQYF.

This chain links TRBV7-2 with TRBJ2-1; no clear D gene. CDR3 length: 13 residues. The germline V gene has CDR1 SGHTA and CDR2 FQGNSA. V dropped 0 bases and J dropped 7 bases, with 7 bases sitting between them. CDR3 loop: CASSLAHRNEQFF. CDR3 in DNA: TGTGCCAGCAGCTTAGCACATCGAAATGAGCAGTTCTTC.

The chain is built from TRBV6-5 and TRBJ1-2; the D is unclear. V lost 2 bases and J lost 0, with 10 bases in between. The germline V gene encodes CDR1 MNHEY and CDR2 SVGAGI. This CDR3 region has 15 residues. The CDR3: CASSYDGLANYGYTF. CDR3 DNA sequence: TGTGCCAGCAGTTACGACGGATTAGCTAACTATGGCTACACCTTC.

This clonotype was counted a few times. V is TRBV20-1 and J is TRBJ1-5; D call uncertain. The CDR3 sequence is 12 residues long. V was shortened by 5 bases and J by 7 bases, with 12 bases between the two germline ends. Germline V gene lookup returns CDR1 DFQATT and CDR2 SNEGSKA (reference sequence). CDR3 DNA sequence: TGCAGTGCTTTTACAGCGTCCCAGCCCCAGCATTTT. Translation gives CSAFTASQPQHF.